This T cell receptor (beta chain) is from a study of shared clonotypes between healthy human individuals. The method was immunoSEQ multiplex PCR; TCRdb's version includes in-frame clones alone and lacks a portion of them. The table shows about 680,000 clones, with 74% occurring only once. Trimming removed 8 bases from V and 3 bases from J; junction bases left unmatched: 4. The CDR3 covers 14 residues. Germline V gene lookup returns CDR1 WNHNN and CDR2 SYGVQD (reference sequence). Sequencing input: memory CD4+ T cells sorted from blood. Subset reported: CD45RA-negative fraction. The clonotype was recovered from a woman in her 30s in good health. The chain carries TRBV10-1 and TRBJ2-2, with 9 positions matching TRBD2. CDR3 sequence reads: CASQIAGDTGELFF. CDR3 bases: TGCGCCAGCCAGATAGCGGGAGACACCGGGGAGCTGTTTTTT.